This entry features one T cell receptor beta chain sequence. Its target is not known. The data stem from a study of Ad26.COV2.S vaccination and SARS-CoV-2 variants. Study-wide findings and caveats: Analyses that measured TCR breadth and depth may have underestimated total T cell responses.

Assay: immunoSEQ multiplex PCR; the TCRdb copy retains only in-frame clones and omits some. The profile covers over 130,000 clones, with 86% appearing a single time and about 5% taken by the ten largest. V lost 7 bases and J lost 5; bases outside the gene matches: 13. Germline CDR1 MNHEY, CDR2 SVGAGI. The CDR3 loop spans 15 amino acids. The TCR originated in a human donor who had recovered from COVID-19. V gene TRBV6-5 combines with J gene TRBJ2-7; TRBD1 matches 8 bases. This specimen was peripheral blood, taken after recovery from COVID-19. The CDR3: CASKGRQGFINEQYF. The CDR3 DNA is TGTGCCAGCAAGGGAAGACAGGGGTTCATAAACGAGCAGTACTTC.